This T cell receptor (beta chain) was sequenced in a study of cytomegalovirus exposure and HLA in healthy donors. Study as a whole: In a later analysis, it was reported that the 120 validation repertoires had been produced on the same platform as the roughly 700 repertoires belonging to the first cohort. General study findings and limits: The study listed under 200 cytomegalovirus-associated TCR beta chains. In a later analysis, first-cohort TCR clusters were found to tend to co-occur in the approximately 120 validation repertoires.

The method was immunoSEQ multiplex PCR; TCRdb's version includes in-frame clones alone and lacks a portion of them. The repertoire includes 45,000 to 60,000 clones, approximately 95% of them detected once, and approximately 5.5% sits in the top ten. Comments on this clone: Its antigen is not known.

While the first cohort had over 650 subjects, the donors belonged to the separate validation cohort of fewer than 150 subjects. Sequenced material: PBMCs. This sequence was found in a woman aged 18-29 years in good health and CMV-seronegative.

The CDR3 DNA follows: TGTGCCAGCAGCCAAGAAGAGGGGCAGGGAGGGCGAAAACTGTTTTTT. This translates into CASSQEEGQGGRKLFF. V gene TRBV4-2 combines with J gene TRBJ1-4; TRBD1 is a possible D gene (5 bases). V was clipped by 0 bases and J by 10 bases, with 18 bases between them. Per the germline V gene, CDR1 is LGHNA and CDR2 is YNFKEQ. This CDR3 region has 16 residues.